This T cell receptor beta chain was observed in a study of T cells after yellow fever vaccination. TCR cDNA, made by 5'RACE template switching, carried an added universal primer site and UMIs. TCRdb reprocessed the 5' RACE reads via MiXCR and lists one record per CDR3 protein. The sample shows 250,000 to 300,000 distinct CDR3 sequences, approximately 13% of them seen only once. Trimming took off 0 bases at V and 8 bases at J, with 13 bases between the two ends. In germline, CDR1 is LGHNA, CDR2 YSLEER. The CDR3 has 15 amino acids. The TCR sequence derives from a man under 40 who received the YFV17D yellow fever vaccine. Sequencing was performed on CD4+ T cells sorted from PBMCs, taken 45 days after the yellow fever booster vaccination. The rearrangement joins TRBV4-3 to TRBJ1-4; D not certain. DNA of the CDR3: TGCGCCAGCAGCCAAGATTTCGGGGATGGGGAAAAACTGTTTTTT. This translates into CASSQDFGDGEKLFF.